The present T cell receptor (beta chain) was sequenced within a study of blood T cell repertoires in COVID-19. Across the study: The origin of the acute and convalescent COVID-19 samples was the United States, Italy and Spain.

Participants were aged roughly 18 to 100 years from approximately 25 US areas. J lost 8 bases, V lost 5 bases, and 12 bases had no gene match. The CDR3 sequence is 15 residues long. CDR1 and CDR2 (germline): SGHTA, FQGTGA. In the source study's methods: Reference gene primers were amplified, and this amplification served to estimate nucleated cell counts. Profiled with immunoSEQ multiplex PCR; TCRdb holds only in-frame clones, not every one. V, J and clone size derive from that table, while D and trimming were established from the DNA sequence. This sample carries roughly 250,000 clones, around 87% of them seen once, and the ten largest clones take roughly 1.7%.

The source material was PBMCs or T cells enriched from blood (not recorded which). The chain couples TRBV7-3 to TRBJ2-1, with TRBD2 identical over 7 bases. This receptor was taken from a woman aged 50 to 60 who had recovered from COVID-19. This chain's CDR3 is CASSLDGRPGDEQFF. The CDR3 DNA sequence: TGTGCCAGCAGCCTGGACGGGAGGCCCGGAGATGAGCAGTTCTTC.